This record looks at one T cell receptor (beta chain) sequence and its context. This CDR3 has 15 residues. The ends lost 6 bases at V and 3 bases at J; junction bases unmatched: 11. CDR1 is SGHRS and CDR2 is YFSETQ in the germline V gene. The sample comes from a study of control samples from healthy donors and cancer patients. Clones were read by immunoSEQ multiplex PCR, and TCRdb kept only the in-frame ones, dropping some. The sample carries 40,000 to 55,000 clones, about nine tenths recorded once. Material for sequencing was PBMCs. The V and J genes are TRBV5-1 and TRBJ1-2; 7 bases are shared with TRBD1. The TCR was taken from a man between 40 and 49 years old with colorectal cancer. CDR3 amino acids: CASTQTNRGDYGYTF. As DNA, the CDR3 is TGCGCCAGCACCCAGACGAACAGGGGTGACTATGGCTACACCTTC.